The rows below give T cell receptor beta chains drawn from one sample of a study of vaccination and CD4 T cells after COVID-19. In TCRdb, the PCR reads were re-called with MiXCR into one record per CDR3 protein. The data show fewer than 20,000 distinct CDR3 sequences, over 25% seen once. No antigens are known for them. Sequences were obtained from cultured CD4+ T cells from blood. These receptors were taken from a human donor with COVID-19. Both conserved end residues are part of each CDR3. Each record gives: clone size, J gene, D gene, V gene, CDR3 protein, CDR3 DNA. D genes are given only for firm matches. The size of a clone is reported for some rows only, either as once, few or many, or as a class for expanded clones.

size: NA
J: TRBJ1-5
D: NA
V: TRBV10-2
CDR3: CASSELPGALAQPQHF
DNA: TGCGCCAGCAGTGAGTTGCCGGGGGCCCTAGCTCAGCCCCAGCATTTT

size: NA
J: TRBJ2-7
D: NA
V: TRBV6-1
CDR3: CASRRPGAPEQYF
DNA: TGTGCCAGCAGACGCCCCGGGGCCCCGGAGCAGTACTTC

size: few
J: TRBJ1-5
D: NA
V: TRBV9
CDR3: CASSAPGPGQPQHF
DNA: TGTGCCAGCAGCGCCCCGGGTCCGGGTCAGCCCCAGCATTTT

size: NA
J: TRBJ1-5
D: TRBD1
V: TRBV5-6
CDR3: CASSLAGGVGGNQPQHF
DNA: TGTGCCAGCAGCTTGGCAGGGGGCGTTGGCGGCAATCAGCCCCAGCATTTT

size: NA
J: TRBJ2-7
D: TRBD1
V: TRBV12-3/TRBV12-4
CDR3: CASGTGTGVYEQYF
DNA: TGTGCCAGCGGAACGGGGACAGGGGTCTACGAGCAGTACTTC

size: NA
J: TRBJ2-5
D: NA
V: TRBV5-8
CDR3: CASSLRGMETQYF
DNA: TGTGCCAGCAGCTTAAGGGGGATGGAGACCCAGTACTTC

size: few
J: TRBJ1-1
D: NA
V: TRBV7-2
CDR3: CASSWRIMNTEAFF
DNA: TGTGCCAGCAGCTGGAGGATTATGAACACTGAAGCTTTCTTT

size: NA
J: TRBJ2-2
D: TRBD1
V: TRBV30
CDR3: CAWSQQGYTGELFF
DNA: TGTGCCTGGAGTCAACAGGGGTACACCGGGGAGCTGTTTTTT

size: few
J: TRBJ1-5
D: NA
V: TRBV11-3
CDR3: CASSLGVDQPQHF
DNA: TGTGCCAGCAGCTTAGGGGTAGATCAGCCCCAGCATTTT

size: few
J: TRBJ1-2
D: NA
V: TRBV12-3/TRBV12-4
CDR3: CASRPGVGNYGYTF
DNA: TGTGCCAGCAGACCAGGGGTCGGTAACTATGGCTACACCTTC

size: NA
J: TRBJ1-1
D: TRBD1
V: TRBV9
CDR3: CASSVGQGAGVTEAFF
DNA: TGTGCCAGCAGCGTAGGACAGGGGGCTGGTGTCACTGAAGCTTTCTTT

size: NA
J: TRBJ2-5
D: NA
V: TRBV20-1
CDR3: CSASAGLWETQYF
DNA: TGCAGTGCTAGCGCGGGACTGTGGGAGACCCAGTACTTC

size: few
J: TRBJ1-6
D: NA
V: TRBV6-2/TRBV6-3
CDR3: CASSSTTADNSPLHF
DNA: TGTGCCAGCAGTTCGACGACAGCCGATAATTCACCCCTCCACTTT

size: few
J: TRBJ2-5
D: TRBD1
V: TRBV6-2/TRBV6-3
CDR3: CASRGDRGYQETQYF
DNA: TGTGCCAGCAGGGGGGACAGGGGATACCAAGAGACCCAGTACTTC

size: NA
J: TRBJ2-5
D: NA
V: TRBV19
CDR3: CASSTRGDEETQYF
DNA: TGTGCCAGTAGTACGCGTGGGGACGAAGAGACCCAGTACTTC

size: few
J: TRBJ2-2
D: TRBD1
V: TRBV10-3
CDR3: CAIRPSPGQGALGELFF
DNA: TGTGCCATCCGACCATCCCCGGGACAGGGGGCATTGGGGGAGCTGTTTTTT

size: NA
J: TRBJ2-2
D: TRBD1
V: TRBV28
CDR3: CASRRGQGASTGELFF
DNA: TGTGCCAGCAGACGTGGACAGGGGGCGAGCACCGGGGAGCTGTTTTTT

size: NA
J: TRBJ2-7
D: NA
V: TRBV6-1
CDR3: CASSTLLGSSYEQYF
DNA: TGTGCCAGCAGTACATTGTTAGGTAGCTCCTACGAGCAGTACTTC

size: few
J: TRBJ2-7
D: NA
V: TRBV19
CDR3: CASSPRGVSSYEQYF
DNA: TGTGCCAGTAGTCCCCGGGGAGTGAGCTCCTACGAGCAGTACTTC

size: NA
J: TRBJ1-1
D: NA
V: TRBV5-4
CDR3: CASSLMAGNTEAFF
DNA: TGTGCCAGCAGCTTGATGGCAGGGAACACTGAAGCTTTCTTT

size: few
J: TRBJ1-5
D: NA
V: TRBV20-1
CDR3: CSARGAGNQPQHF
DNA: TGCAGTGCTAGAGGGGCCGGCAATCAGCCCCAGCATTTT

size: few
J: TRBJ1-1
D: TRBD1
V: TRBV2
CDR3: CASRRGLNTEAFF
DNA: TGTGCCAGCAGGAGGGGGCTGAACACTGAAGCTTTCTTT

size: NA
J: TRBJ2-2
D: NA
V: TRBV4-3
CDR3: CASSQDRARTGELFF
DNA: TGCGCCAGCAGCCAAGATCGTGCGCGTACCGGGGAGCTGTTTTTT

size: few
J: TRBJ1-6
D: TRBD1
V: TRBV19
CDR3: CASSMLQGTDSPLHF
DNA: TGTGCCAGTAGTATGCTACAGGGGACAGATTCACCCCTCCACTTT

size: NA
J: TRBJ1-6
D: TRBD1
V: TRBV9
CDR3: CASSVTGTENSPLHF
DNA: TGTGCCAGCAGCGTAACCGGGACAGAAAATTCACCCCTCCACTTT

size: NA
J: TRBJ1-1
D: NA
V: TRBV7-8
CDR3: CASSLRRNTEAFF
DNA: TGTGCCAGCAGTCTGCGAAGGAACACTGAAGCTTTCTTT

size: NA
J: TRBJ1-1
D: NA
V: TRBV10-1
CDR3: CASSGSQGRKAFF
DNA: TGCGCCAGCAGTGGATCGCAGGGGCGGAAAGCTTTCTTT

size: few
J: TRBJ2-7
D: TRBD1
V: TRBV20-1
CDR3: CSARDTGGQRYEQYF
DNA: TGCAGTGCTAGAGATACAGGGGGCCAGAGGTACGAGCAGTACTTC

size: few
J: TRBJ2-1
D: NA
V: TRBV30
CDR3: CAWMYGGLDEQFF
DNA: TGTGCCTGGATGTACGGGGGCCTCGATGAGCAGTTCTTC

size: few
J: TRBJ1-5
D: TRBD1
V: TRBV5-8
CDR3: CASSLPGQGVIFVQPQHF
DNA: TGTGCCAGCAGCTTGCCGGGACAGGGAGTGATTTTCGTTCAGCCCCAGCATTTT

size: NA
J: TRBJ2-2
D: TRBD1
V: TRBV7-9
CDR3: CASLHRGEIYGELFF
DNA: TGTGCCAGCCTCCACAGGGGCGAGATCTACGGGGAGCTGTTTTTT

size: NA
J: TRBJ2-7
D: NA
V: TRBV11-2
CDR3: CASSFEGGIKYEQYF
DNA: TGTGCCAGCAGCTTTGAGGGGGGTATCAAATACGAGCAGTACTTC

size: NA
J: TRBJ2-5
D: TRBD2
V: TRBV7-2
CDR3: CASSRRGTIETQYF
DNA: TGTGCCAGCAGCCGAAGAGGGACTATCGAGACCCAGTACTTC

size: medium-sized
J: TRBJ1-6
D: TRBD1
V: TRBV20-1
CDR3: CSAREGQPNGYNSPLHF
DNA: TGCAGTGCTAGGGAGGGACAGCCAAACGGTTATAATTCACCCCTCCACTTT

size: NA
J: TRBJ1-1
D: NA
V: TRBV19
CDR3: CASSIQGILRAEAFF
DNA: TGTGCCAGTAGTATACAAGGCATTCTCAGGGCTGAAGCTTTCTTT

size: once
J: TRBJ2-7
D: TRBD1
V: TRBV6-1
CDR3: CASRPTGTGGHEQYF
DNA: TGTGCCAGCAGACCGACCGGGACAGGGGGCCACGAGCAGTACTTC

size: NA
J: TRBJ2-3
D: TRBD1
V: TRBV7-8
CDR3: CASSSQGLEGTDTQYF
DNA: TGTGCCAGCAGCTCACAGGGGTTGGAGGGCACAGATACGCAGTATTTT

size: few
J: TRBJ2-3
D: NA
V: TRBV20-1
CDR3: CSAPGRVMRTDTQYF
DNA: TGCAGTGCACCCGGGCGGGTGATGCGCACAGATACGCAGTATTTT

size: NA
J: TRBJ2-7
D: NA
V: TRBV20-1
CDR3: CSATRTDFSYEQYF
DNA: TGCAGTGCTACCAGGACAGACTTTTCCTACGAGCAGTACTTC

size: NA
J: TRBJ1-2
D: NA
V: TRBV6-1
CDR3: CATPEGRGYGYTF
DNA: TGTGCCACCCCGGAGGGAAGGGGCTATGGCTACACCTTC

size: NA
J: TRBJ2-3
D: TRBD2
V: TRBV11-2
CDR3: CASKRDGGTQYF
DNA: TGTGCCAGCAAAAGAGACGGGGGGACGCAGTATTTT